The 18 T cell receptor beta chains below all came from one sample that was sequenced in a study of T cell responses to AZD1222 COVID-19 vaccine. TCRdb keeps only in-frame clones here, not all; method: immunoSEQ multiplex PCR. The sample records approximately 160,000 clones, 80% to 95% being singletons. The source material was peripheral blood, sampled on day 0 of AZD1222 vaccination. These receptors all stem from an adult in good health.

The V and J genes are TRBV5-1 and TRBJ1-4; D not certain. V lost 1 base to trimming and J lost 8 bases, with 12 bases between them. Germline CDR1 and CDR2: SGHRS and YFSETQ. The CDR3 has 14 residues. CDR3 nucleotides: TGCGCCAGCAGCTTGAGACCCCTAGGGGAAAAACTGTTTTTT. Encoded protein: CASSLRPLGEKLFF.

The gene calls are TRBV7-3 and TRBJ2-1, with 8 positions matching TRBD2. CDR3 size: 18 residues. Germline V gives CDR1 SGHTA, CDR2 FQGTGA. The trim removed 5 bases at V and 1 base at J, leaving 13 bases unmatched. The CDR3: CASSPTMGGTRSYNEQFF. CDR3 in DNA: TGTGCCAGCAGCCCGACGATGGGTGGGACTAGGTCCTACAATGAGCAGTTCTTC.

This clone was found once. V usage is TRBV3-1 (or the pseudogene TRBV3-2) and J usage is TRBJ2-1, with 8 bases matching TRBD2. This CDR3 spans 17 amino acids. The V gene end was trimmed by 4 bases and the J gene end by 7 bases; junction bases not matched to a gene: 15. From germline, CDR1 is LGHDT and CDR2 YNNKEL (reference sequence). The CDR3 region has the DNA TGTGCCAGCAGCCGCTCCCCAAGCGGGAGTGTGGGTAATGAGCAGTTCTTC. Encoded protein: CASSRSPSGSVGNEQFF.

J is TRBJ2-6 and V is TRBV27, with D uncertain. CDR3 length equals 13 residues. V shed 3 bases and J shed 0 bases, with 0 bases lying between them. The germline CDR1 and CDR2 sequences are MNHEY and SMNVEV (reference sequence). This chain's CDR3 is CASSFSGANVLTF. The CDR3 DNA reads TGTGCCAGCAGTTTCTCTGGGGCCAACGTCCTGACTTTC. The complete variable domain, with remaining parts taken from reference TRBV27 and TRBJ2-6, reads EAQVTQNPRYLITVTGKKLTVTCSQNMNHEYMSWYRQDPGLGLRQIYYSMNVEVTDKGDVPEGYKVSRKEKRNFPLILESPSPNQTSLYFCASSFSGANVLTFGAGSRLTVL.

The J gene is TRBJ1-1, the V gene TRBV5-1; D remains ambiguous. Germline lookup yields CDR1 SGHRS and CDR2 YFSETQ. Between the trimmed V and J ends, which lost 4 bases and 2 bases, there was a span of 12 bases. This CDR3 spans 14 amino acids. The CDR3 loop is CASSPQVTNTEAFF. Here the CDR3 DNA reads TGCGCCAGCAGCCCCCAGGTTACCAACACTGAAGCTTTCTTT.

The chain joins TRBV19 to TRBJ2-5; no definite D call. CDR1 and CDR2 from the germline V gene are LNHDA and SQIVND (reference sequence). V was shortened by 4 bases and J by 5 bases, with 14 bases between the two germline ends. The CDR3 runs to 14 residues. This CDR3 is CASSKFSGVETQYF. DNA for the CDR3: TGTGCCAGTAGTAAATTTAGTGGGGTCGAGACCCAGTACTTC. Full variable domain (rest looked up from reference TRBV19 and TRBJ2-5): DGGITQSPKYLFRKEGQNVTLSCEQNLNHDAMYWYRQDPGQGLRLIYYSQIVNDFQKGDIAEGYSVSREKKESFPLTVTSAQKNPTAFYLCASSKFSGVETQYFGPGTRLLVL.

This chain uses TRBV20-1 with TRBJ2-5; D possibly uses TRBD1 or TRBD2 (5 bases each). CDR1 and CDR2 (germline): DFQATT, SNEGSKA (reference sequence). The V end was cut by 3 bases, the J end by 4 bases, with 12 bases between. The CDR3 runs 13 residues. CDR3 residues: CSASLGTAETQYF. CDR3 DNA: TGCAGTGCTAGTCTGGGGACCGCAGAGACCCAGTACTTC.

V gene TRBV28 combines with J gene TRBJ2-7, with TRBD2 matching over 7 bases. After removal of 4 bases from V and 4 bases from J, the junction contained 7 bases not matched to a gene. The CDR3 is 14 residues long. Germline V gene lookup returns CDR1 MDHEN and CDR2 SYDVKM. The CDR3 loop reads CASSSPGAGYEQYF. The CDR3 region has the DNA TGTGCCAGCAGTTCACCCGGAGCGGGGTACGAGCAGTACTTC.

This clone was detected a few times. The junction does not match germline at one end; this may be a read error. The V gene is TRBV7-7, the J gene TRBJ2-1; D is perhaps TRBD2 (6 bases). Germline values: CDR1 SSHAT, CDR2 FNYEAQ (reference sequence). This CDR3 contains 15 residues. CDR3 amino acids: CASSLSWEVGNEQFF. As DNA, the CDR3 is TGTGCTAGCAGCTTATCTTGGGAGGTAGGCAATGAGCAGTTCTTC.

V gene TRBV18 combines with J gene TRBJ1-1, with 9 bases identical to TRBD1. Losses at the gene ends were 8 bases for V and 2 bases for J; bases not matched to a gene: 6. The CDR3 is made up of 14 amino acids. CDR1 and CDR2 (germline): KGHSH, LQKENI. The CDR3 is CASRRTGVNTEAFF. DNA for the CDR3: TGTGCCAGCCGCCGGACAGGGGTAAACACTGAAGCTTTCTTT.

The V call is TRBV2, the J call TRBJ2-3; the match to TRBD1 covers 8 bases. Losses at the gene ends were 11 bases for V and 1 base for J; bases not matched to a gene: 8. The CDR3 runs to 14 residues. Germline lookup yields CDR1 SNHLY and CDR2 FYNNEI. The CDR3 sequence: CASAPDRGTDTQYF. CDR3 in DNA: TGTGCCTCAGCACCGGACAGGGGCACAGATACGCAGTATTTT.

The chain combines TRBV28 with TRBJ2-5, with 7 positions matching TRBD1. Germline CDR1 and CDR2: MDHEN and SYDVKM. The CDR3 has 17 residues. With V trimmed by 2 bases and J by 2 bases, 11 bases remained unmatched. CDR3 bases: TGTGCCAGCAGTTTAACTGGACAGGCTAAGGGGCAAGAGACCCAGTACTTC. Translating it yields CASSLTGQAKGQETQYF. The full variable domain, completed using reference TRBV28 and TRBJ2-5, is DVKVTQSSRYLVKRTGEKVFLECVQDMDHENMFWYRQDPGLGLRLIYFSYDVKMKEKGDIPEGYSVSREKKERFSLILESASTNQTSMYLCASSLTGQAKGQETQYFGPGTRLLVL.

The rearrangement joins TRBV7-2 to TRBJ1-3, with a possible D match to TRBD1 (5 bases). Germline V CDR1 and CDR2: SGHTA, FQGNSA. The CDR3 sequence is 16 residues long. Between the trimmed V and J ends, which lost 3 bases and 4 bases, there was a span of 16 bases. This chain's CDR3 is CASSFRVGVGGNTIYF. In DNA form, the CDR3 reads TGTGCCAGCAGCTTCCGTGTAGGGGTCGGGGGAAACACCATATATTTT.

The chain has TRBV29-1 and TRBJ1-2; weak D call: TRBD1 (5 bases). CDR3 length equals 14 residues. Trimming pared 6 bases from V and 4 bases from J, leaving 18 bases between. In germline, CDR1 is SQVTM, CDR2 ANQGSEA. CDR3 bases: TGCAGCGTCGGGACGGAAAAGGGTTTCTATGGCTACACCTTC. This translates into CSVGTEKGFYGYTF.

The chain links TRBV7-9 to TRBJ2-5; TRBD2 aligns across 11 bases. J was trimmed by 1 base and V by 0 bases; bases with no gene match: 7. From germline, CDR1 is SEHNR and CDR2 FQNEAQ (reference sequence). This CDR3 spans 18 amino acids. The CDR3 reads CASSLALLAGALQETQYF. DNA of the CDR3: TGTGCCAGCAGCTTAGCCCTACTAGCGGGAGCCCTCCAAGAGACCCAGTACTTC.

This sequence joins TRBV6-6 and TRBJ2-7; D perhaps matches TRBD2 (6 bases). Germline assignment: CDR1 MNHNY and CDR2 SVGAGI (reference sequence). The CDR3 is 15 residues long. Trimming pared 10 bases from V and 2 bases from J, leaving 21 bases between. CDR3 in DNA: TGTGCCATGCCCCCGGGTGGACTACCTACCTACGAGCAGTACTTC. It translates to CAMPPGGLPTYEQYF.

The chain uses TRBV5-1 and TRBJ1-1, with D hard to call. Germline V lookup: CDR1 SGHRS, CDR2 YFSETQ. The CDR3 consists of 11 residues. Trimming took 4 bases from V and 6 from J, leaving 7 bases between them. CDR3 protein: CASSPGAEAFF. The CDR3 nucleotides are TGCGCCAGCAGCCCTGGGGCTGAAGCTTTCTTT.

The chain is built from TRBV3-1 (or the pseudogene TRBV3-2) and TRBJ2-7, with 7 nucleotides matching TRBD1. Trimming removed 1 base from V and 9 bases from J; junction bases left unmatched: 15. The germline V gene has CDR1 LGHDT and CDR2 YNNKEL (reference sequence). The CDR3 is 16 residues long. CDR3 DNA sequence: TGTGCCAGCAGCCAAGCCTCACCCTCAAGGACAGGACGGCAGTACTTC. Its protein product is CASSQASPSRTGRQYF.